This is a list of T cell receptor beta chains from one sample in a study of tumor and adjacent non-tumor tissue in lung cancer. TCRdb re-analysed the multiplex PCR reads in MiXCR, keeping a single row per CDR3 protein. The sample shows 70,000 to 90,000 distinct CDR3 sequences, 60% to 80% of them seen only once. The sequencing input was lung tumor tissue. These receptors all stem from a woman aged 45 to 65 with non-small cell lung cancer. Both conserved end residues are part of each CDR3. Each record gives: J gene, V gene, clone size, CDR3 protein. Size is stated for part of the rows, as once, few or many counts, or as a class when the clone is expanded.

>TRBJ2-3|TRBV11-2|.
CASSFDFLGADTQYF
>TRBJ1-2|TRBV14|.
CASSDWGDYGYTF
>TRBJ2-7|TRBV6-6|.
CVSSYYDGRGYEQYF
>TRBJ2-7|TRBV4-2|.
CACGHTLADYDQYF
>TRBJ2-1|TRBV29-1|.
CDVRDTNEQFF
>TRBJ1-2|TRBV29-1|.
CSVDENSRCYTF
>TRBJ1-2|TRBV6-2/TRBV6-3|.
CASIPGTANYGYIF
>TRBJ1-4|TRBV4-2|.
CASNQDTGTVGEKLCF
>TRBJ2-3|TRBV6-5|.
CACSPIGGRAGCTQYF
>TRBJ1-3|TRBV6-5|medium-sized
CASSYVPVSGNTIYF
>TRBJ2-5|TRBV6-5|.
CASSNDVGETQYF
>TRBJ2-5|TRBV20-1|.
CSVFLAGGREAQYF
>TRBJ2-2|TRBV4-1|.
CVSSRRISGDLELFF
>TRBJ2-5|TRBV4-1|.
CAISGVTYQETQYF
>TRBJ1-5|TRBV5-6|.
CVSSTGGSIQPQHF
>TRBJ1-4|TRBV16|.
CASSRSPGRDEKLFF
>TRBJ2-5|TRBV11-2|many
CASSLGKETQYF
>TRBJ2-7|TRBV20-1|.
CSDREGPGRNEQYF
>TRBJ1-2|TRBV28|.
CANSTTGGAHGYTF
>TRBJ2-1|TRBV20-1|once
CSARNTSGRTGNEQFF
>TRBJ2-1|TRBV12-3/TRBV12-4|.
CVSSLFHEQFF
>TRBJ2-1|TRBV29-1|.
CSVEFPGLAGVHNEEFF
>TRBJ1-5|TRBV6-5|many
CASSYSDREGQPQHF
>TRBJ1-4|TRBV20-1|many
CSPWGTSDEKLFF
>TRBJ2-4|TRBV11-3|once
CTSSPTGEWGIQYF
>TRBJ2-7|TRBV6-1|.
CASRDMMASEQYF
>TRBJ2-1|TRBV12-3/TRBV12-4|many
CASRFQGGFGTSGDYNEQFF
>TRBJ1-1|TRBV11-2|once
CASSLEPGPNAEASF